This record looks at one T cell receptor beta chain sequence and its context. The CDR3 has 12 amino acids. V gave up 9 bases and J gave up 4 bases, with 12 bases separating them. Germline loops: CDR1 MDHEN, CDR2 SYDVKM. These data belong to a study of blood T cell repertoires in COVID-19. About the study: Collection of acute and convalescent COVID-19 samples took place in the United States, Italy and Spain. T cells, B-cell-depleted T cells, or PBMCs provided the cDNA or gDNA that served as material.

The method was immunoSEQ multiplex PCR; TCRdb's version includes in-frame clones alone and lacks a portion of them. The repertoire holds 110,000 or so clones, with about 88% as singletons. This chain connects TRBV28 to TRBJ1-2; possible D gene TRBD1, 6 bases. The TCR sequence derives from a woman in her sixties or seventies who had recovered from COVID-19. Sequencing was performed on peripheral blood. CDR3 bases: TGTGCCAGTAGACAGGCACCCTATGGCTACACCTTC. It specifies CASRQAPYGYTF.